A few counts support the clone carrying this TCR beta chain. Its antigen is as yet unknown. Germline CDR1 SNHLY, CDR2 FYNNEI. This CDR3 contains 15 residues. With 7 bases clipped from V and 1 base from J, the junction kept 8 bases outside the gene matches. The record originates from a study of post-analysis software for immune sequencing data. Study-wide context: Recorded subtypes: relapsing-remitting, secondary progressive, progressive-relapsing; some patients unannotated.

Whole-study results and caveats: Batch-matched samples strongly co-clustered by F measure. Comparison of patients with controls showed five TRBV segments more frequent in patients, TRBV5-6, TRBV5-1 and TRBV20-1 among them.

Built from TCR beta cDNA, the libraries had unique molecular identifiers in them. cDNA molecules numbering some 500,000 came from approximately 1 to 10 million T cells. Using its own MiXCR run on the PCR reads, TCRdb lists one record per CDR3 protein. The table lists 650,000 to 900,000 distinct CDR3 sequences, about 43% of them singletons. The sequenced material came from blood. The V gene is TRBV2, the J gene TRBJ2-5; 8 bases map to TRBD1. The receptor comes from a girl between 10 and 17 years old with multiple sclerosis. The CDR3 protein is CASNRGTGPQETQYF. In DNA form, the CDR3 reads TGTGCCAGCAACCGTGGGACAGGCCCCCAAGAGACCCAGTACTTC.